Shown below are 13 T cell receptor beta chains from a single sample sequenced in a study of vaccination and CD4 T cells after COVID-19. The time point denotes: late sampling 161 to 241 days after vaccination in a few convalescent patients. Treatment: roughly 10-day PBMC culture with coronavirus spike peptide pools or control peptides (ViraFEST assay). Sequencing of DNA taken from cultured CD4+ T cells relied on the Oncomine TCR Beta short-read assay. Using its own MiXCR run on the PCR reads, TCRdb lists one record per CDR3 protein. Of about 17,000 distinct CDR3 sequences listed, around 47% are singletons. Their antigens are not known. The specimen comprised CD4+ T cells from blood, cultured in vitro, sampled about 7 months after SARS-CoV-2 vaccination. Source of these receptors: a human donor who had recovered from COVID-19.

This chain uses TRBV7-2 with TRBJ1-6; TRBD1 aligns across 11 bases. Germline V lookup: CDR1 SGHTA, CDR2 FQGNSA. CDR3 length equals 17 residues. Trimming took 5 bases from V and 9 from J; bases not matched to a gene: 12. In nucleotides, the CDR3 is TGTGCCAGCAGCGGTCGTCCGGGACAGGGGGTAGGTTCACCCCTCCACTTT. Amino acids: CASSGRPGQGVGSPLHF.

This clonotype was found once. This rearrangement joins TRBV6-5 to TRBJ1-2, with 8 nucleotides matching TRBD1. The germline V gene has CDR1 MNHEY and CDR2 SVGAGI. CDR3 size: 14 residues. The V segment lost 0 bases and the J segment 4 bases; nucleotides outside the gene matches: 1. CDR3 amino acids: CASSYSTGGYGYTF. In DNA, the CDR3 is TGTGCCAGCAGTTACTCAACAGGGGGCTATGGCTACACCTTC.

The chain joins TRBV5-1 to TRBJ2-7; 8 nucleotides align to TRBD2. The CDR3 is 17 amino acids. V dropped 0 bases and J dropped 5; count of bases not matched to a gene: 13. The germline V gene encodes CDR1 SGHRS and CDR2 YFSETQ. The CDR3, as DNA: TGCGCCAGCAGCTTGGGGCCTCAGCGGGGGCTGGGGGACGAGCAGTACTTC. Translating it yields CASSLGPQRGLGDEQYF. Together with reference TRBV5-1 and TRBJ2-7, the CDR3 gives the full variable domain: KAGVTQTPRYLIKTRGQQVTLSCSPISGHRSVSWYQQTPGQGLQFLFEYFSETQRNKGNFPGRFSGRQFSNSRSEMNVSTLELGDSALYLCASSLGPQRGLGDEQYFGPGTRLTVT.

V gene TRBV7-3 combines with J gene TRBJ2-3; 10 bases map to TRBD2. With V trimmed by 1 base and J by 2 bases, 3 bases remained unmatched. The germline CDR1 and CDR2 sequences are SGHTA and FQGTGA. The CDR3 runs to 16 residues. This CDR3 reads CASSLKAGGLTDTQYF. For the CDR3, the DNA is TGTGCCAGCAGCTTAAAAGCGGGGGGGCTCACAGATACGCAGTATTTT.

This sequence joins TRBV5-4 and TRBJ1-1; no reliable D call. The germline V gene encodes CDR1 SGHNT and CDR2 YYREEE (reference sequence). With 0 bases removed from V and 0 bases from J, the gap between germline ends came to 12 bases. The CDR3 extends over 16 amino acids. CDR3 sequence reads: CASSLGGPSMNTEAFF. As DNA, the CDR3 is TGTGCCAGCAGCTTGGGAGGTCCATCGATGAACACTGAAGCTTTCTTT. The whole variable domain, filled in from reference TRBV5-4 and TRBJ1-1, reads ETGVTQSPTHLIKTRGQQVTLRCSSQSGHNTVSWYQQALGQGPQFIFQYYREEENGRGNFPPRFSGLQFPNYSSELNVNALELDDSALYLCASSLGGPSMNTEAFFGQGTRLTVV.

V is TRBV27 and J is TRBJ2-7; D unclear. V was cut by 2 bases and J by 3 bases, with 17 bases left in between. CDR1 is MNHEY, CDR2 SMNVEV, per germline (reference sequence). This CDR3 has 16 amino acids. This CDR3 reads CASSLTPGVSIYEQYF. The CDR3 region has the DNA TGTGCCAGCAGTTTAACCCCTGGCGTCTCCATCTACGAGCAGTACTTC.

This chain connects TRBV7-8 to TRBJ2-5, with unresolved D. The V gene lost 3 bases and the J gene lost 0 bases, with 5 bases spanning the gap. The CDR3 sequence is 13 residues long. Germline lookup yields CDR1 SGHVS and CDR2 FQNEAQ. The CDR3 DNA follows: TGTGCCAGCAGCTTTGGAAACCAAGAGACCCAGTACTTC. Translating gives CASSFGNQETQYF. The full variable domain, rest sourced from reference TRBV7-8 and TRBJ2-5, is GAGVSQSPRYKVAKRGQDVALRCDPISGHVSLFWYQQALGQGPEFLTYFQNEAQLDKSGLPSDRFFAERPEGSVSTLKIQRTQQEDSAVYLCASSFGNQETQYFGPGTRLLVL.

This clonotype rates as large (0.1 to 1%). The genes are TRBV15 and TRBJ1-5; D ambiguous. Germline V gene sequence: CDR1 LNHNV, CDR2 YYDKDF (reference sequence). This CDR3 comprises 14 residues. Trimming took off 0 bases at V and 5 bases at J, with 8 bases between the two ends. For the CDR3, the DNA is TGTGCCACCAGCAGAGAATATGAGGATCAGCCCCAGCATTTT. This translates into CATSREYEDQPQHF.

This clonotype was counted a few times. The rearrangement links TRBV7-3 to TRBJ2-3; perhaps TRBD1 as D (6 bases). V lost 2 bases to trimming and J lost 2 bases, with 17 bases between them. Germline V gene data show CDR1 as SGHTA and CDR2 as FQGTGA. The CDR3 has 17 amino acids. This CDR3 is CASSLGGGITSTDTQYF. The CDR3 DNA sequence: TGTGCCAGCAGCTTAGGGGGCGGAATAACGTCCACAGATACGCAGTATTTT.

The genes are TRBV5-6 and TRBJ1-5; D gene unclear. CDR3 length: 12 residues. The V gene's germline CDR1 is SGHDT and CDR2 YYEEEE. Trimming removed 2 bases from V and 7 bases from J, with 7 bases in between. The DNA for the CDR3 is TGTGCCAGCAGCTTTTTGGAACAGCCCCAGCATTTT. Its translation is CASSFLEQPQHF.

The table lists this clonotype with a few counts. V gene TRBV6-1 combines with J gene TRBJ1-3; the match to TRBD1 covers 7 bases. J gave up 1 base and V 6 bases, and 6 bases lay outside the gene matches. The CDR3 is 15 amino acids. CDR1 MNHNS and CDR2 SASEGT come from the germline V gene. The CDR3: CASSRQGWSGNTIYF. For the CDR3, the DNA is TGTGCCAGCAGCAGACAGGGATGGTCTGGAAACACCATATATTTT.

CDR3 sequence reads: CASGGDTQYF. The CDR3 DNA reads TGTGCCAGCGGGGGGGATACGCAGTATTTT. The chain couples TRBV7-2 to TRBJ2-3; TRBD2 is a possible D gene (6 bases). There are 10 residues in the CDR3. With 8 bases removed from V and 6 bases from J, the gap between germline ends came to 6 bases. The germline V gene has CDR1 SGHTA and CDR2 FQGNSA.

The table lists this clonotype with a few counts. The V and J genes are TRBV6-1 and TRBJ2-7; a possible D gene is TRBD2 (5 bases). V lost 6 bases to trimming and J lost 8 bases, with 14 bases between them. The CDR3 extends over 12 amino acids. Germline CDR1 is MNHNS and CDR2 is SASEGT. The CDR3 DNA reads TGTGCCAGCAGGTATCCCGCGGGCCAGCAGTACTTC. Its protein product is CASRYPAGQQYF.